This entry lists 32 T cell receptor beta chains sequenced from one sample in a study of identical twins. A single record per CDR3 protein comes from TCRdb applying MiXCR to the 5' RACE reads. This table holds about 250,000 distinct CDR3 sequences, around 15% found once. Sequenced: memory (CD45RO+) T cells sorted from blood. Every receptor here comes from a woman aged 18-35 years in good health.

The chain has TRBV5-1 and TRBJ2-3, with unresolved D. V dropped 0 bases and J dropped 7 bases, with 9 bases sitting between them. Looked up from germline, CDR1 is SGHRS and CDR2 is YFSETQ. CDR3 length equals 13 residues. The CDR3 spells CASSLAGAHTQYF. Written as DNA, the CDR3 is TGCGCCAGCAGCTTGGCCGGTGCTCATACGCAGTATTTT.

This rearrangement joins TRBV18 to TRBJ2-7; no clear D. The DNA matches TRBJ2-5 better at its end, which makes the J call doubtful. This CDR3 comprises 11 residues. Germline assignment: CDR1 KGHSH and CDR2 LQKENI. The CDR3 bases are TGTGCCAGCTCACTACAGAGGACCCAGTACTTC. It specifies CASSLQRTQYF.

The chain employs TRBV5-1 and TRBJ2-3; 9 bases line up with TRBD1. CDR3 length: 18 amino acids. CDR1 SGHRS and CDR2 YFSETQ come from the germline V gene. J was trimmed by 3 bases and V by 0 bases; bases with no gene match: 11. The chain's CDR3 is CASSLGLRDRVVTDTQYF. The DNA of the CDR3 is TGCGCCAGCAGCTTGGGTCTCCGGGACAGGGTCGTTACAGATACGCAGTATTTT. Supplemented by reference TRBV5-1 and TRBJ2-3, the full variable domain reads KAGVTQTPRYLIKTRGQQVTLSCSPISGHRSVSWYQQTPGQGLQFLFEYFSETQRNKGNFPGRFSGRQFSNSRSEMNVSTLELGDSALYLCASSLGLRDRVVTDTQYFGPGTRLTVL.

The table lists this clonotype with a few counts. CDR3 in amino acids: CSAPSTDTQYF. The CDR3 DNA sequence: TGCAGTGCTCCTAGCACAGATACGCAGTATTTT. This chain joins TRBV20-1 and TRBJ2-3; D gene uncertain. Germline-derived CDR1 and CDR2 are DFQATT and SNEGSKA (reference sequence). With 5 bases removed from V and 0 bases from J, the gap between germline ends came to 3 bases. The CDR3 is 11 amino acids.

This clonotype showed up many times. This chain joins TRBV29-1 and TRBJ1-1, with D possibly TRBD1 on 5 matching bases. Germline V gene data show CDR1 as SQVTM and CDR2 as ANQGSEA. The V end lost 3 bases, the J end lost 4 bases, and 12 bases lay between the germline ends. CDR3 length: 13 residues. The CDR3 region is CSVDWGDGTEAFF. The CDR3 DNA sequence: TGCAGCGTTGATTGGGGGGACGGCACTGAAGCTTTCTTT. The full variable domain, with the rest looked up from reference TRBV29-1 and TRBJ1-1, is SAVISQKPSRDICQRGTSLTIQCQVDSQVTMMFWYRQQPGQSLTLIATANQGSEATYESGFVIDKFPISRPNLTFSTLTVSNMSPEDSSIYLCSVDWGDGTEAFFGQGTRLTVV.

The chain is built from TRBV10-3 and TRBJ1-1, with D possibly matching TRBD1 (6 bases). Between the trimmed V and J ends, which lost 2 bases and 7 bases, there was a span of 8 bases. Germline lookup yields CDR1 ENHRY and CDR2 SYGVKD. There are 12 residues in the CDR3. The CDR3 DNA reads TGTGCCATCAGTGAGAGGGGGATTGAAGCTTTCTTT. Translation: CAISERGIEAFF.

This clonotype was observed a handful of times. The chain employs TRBV11-1 and TRBJ1-5; 7 bases are a match to TRBD1. Unmatched junction bases numbered 15, after V lost 2 bases and J lost 5 bases. CDR3 size: 18 residues. CDR1 and CDR2 from the germline V gene are SGHAT and FQDESV (reference sequence). The CDR3 DNA sequence: TGTGCCAGCAGCTTATACCAAGGAGGGACAGCCGGGGATCAGCCCCAGCATTTT. It specifies CASSLYQGGTAGDQPQHF.

Only a few counts were recorded for this clonotype. The V call is TRBV6-2 or TRBV6-3, the J call TRBJ2-7; perhaps TRBD1 as D (6 bases). The V and J ends lost 6 bases and 1 base respectively, with 10 bases between them. From germline, CDR1 is MNHEY and CDR2 SVGEGT. This CDR3 spans 13 amino acids. This CDR3 is CASRTGFSYEQYF. The CDR3 nucleotides are TGTGCCAGCAGGACAGGATTTTCCTACGAGCAGTACTTC.

V gene TRBV5-1 combines with J gene TRBJ2-7; possible D gene TRBD1, 5 bases. With 0 bases removed from V and 6 bases from J, the gap between germline ends came to 16 bases. Germline CDR1 and CDR2: SGHRS and YFSETQ. This CDR3 has 15 residues. For the CDR3, the DNA is TGCGCCAGCAGCTTGGTAAGGGGCATGAATCGCGAGCAGTACTTC. Protein product: CASSLVRGMNREQYF.

This clonotype has more than one count but fewer than ten. The chain couples TRBV7-6 to TRBJ2-3, with D perhaps TRBD1 (6 bases). V was clipped by 1 base and J by 2 bases, with 10 bases between them. This CDR3 is built from 15 residues. Germline V gives CDR1 SGHVS, CDR2 FNYEAQ. CDR3: CASSLGGHFTDTQYF. The CDR3 region has the DNA TGTGCCAGCAGCTTAGGGGGACATTTCACAGATACGCAGTATTTT. Looking up the rest from reference TRBV7-6 and TRBJ2-3 gives the full variable domain: GAGVSQSPRYKVTKRGQDVALRCDPISGHVSLYWYRQALGQGPEFLTYFNYEAQQDKSGLPNDRFSAERPEGSISTLTIQRTEQRDSAMYRCASSLGGHFTDTQYFGPGTRLTVL.

This clonotype was recorded a few times. The junction departs from the called germline gene at one end, perhaps through a read error. This chain joins TRBV7-2 and TRBJ2-5; no reliable D call. Germline CDR1 is SGHTA and CDR2 is FQGNSA. The CDR3 contains 12 residues. The CDR3 protein is CASSLVGLQSDF. For the CDR3, the DNA is TGTGCCAGCAGCTTAGTAGGGCTTCAAAGCGACTTC.

This clonotype was detected only a few times. J is TRBJ2-6 and V is TRBV5-5; TRBD1 matches at 7 bases. The CDR3 loop spans 17 amino acids. Germline loops: CDR1 SGHKS, CDR2 YYEKEE (reference sequence). Trimming took 2 bases from V and 2 from J; bases not matched to a gene: 7. The CDR3 DNA reads as TGTGCCAGCAGCTTTAGGACAGGAGGAGCTGGGGCCAACGTCCTGACTTTC. Its translation: CASSFRTGGAGANVLTF.

This clonotype occurred a few times. The gene calls are TRBV6-1 and TRBJ2-1; D gene unclear. The germline CDR1 and CDR2 sequences are MNHNS and SASEGT. V gave up 6 bases and J gave up 0 bases, with 9 bases separating them. The CDR3 runs to 14 residues. CDR3 loop: CASRSAVSYNEQFF. CDR3 sequence (DNA): TGTGCCAGCAGATCAGCTGTCTCCTACAATGAGCAGTTCTTC.

This clonotype has a handful of counts. DNA for the CDR3: TGCGCCAGCAGCTTAGGGACAGGCAATATGAACACTGAAGCTTTCTTT. This gives the protein CASSLGTGNMNTEAFF. V and J are TRBV5-1 and TRBJ1-1; 8 bases are a match to TRBD1. The CDR3 totals 16 residues. CDR1 is SGHRS, CDR2 YFSETQ, per germline. The V gene end was trimmed by 2 bases and the J gene end by 0 bases; junction bases not matched to a gene: 6. The full variable domain, completed using reference TRBV5-1 and TRBJ1-1, is KAGVTQTPRYLIKTRGQQVTLSCSPISGHRSVSWYQQTPGQGLQFLFEYFSETQRNKGNFPGRFSGRQFSNSRSEMNVSTLELGDSALYLCASSLGTGNMNTEAFFGQGTRLTVV.

The table lists this clonotype with many counts. This sequence joins TRBV7-2 and TRBJ2-2; D is ambiguous. The V gene lost 2 bases and the J gene lost 0 bases, with 7 bases spanning the gap. Germline CDR1 SGHTA, CDR2 FQGNSA. The CDR3 is 15 residues long. The CDR3 DNA sequence: TGTGCCAGCAGCTTATTCGGCGCGAACACCGGGGAGCTGTTTTTT. It codes for CASSLFGANTGELFF.

This clonotype was recorded a few times. The CDR3, as DNA: TGTGCCAGCAGCCAGAGACCAGGGGTTGGGGCCAACGTCCTGACTTTC. Its protein is CASSQRPGVGANVLTF. The V and J genes are TRBV14 and TRBJ2-6, with D perhaps TRBD1 (6 bases). There are 16 residues in the CDR3. Deletions cut 3 bases from V and 3 bases from J, with 12 bases between. Germline V gene data show CDR1 as SGHDN and CDR2 as FVKESK.

The chain uses TRBV5-1 and TRBJ1-5; D not certain. CDR3 length: 15 amino acids. Trimming took off 0 bases at V and 9 bases at J, with 16 bases between the two ends. From germline, CDR1 is SGHRS and CDR2 YFSETQ. The CDR3 region is CASSLAPGLEGPQHF. CDR3 coding DNA: TGCGCCAGCAGCTTGGCCCCCGGCCTCGAGGGGCCCCAGCATTTT.

In its sample, this clonotype was seen a few times. This CDR3 reads CASSMGGHKPQHF. The CDR3 DNA sequence: TGTGCCAGCAGCATGGGCGGCCATAAGCCCCAGCATTTT. This chain uses TRBV7-6 with TRBJ1-5; D remains ambiguous. V was pared by 5 bases and J by 8 bases, with 13 bases between. The CDR3 runs to 13 residues. CDR1 is SGHVS, CDR2 FNYEAQ, per germline.

This clonotype was seen repeatedly, ten times or more. V is TRBV5-6 and J is TRBJ2-1; D unresolved. From germline, CDR1 is SGHDT and CDR2 YYEEEE. CDR3 size: 12 residues. V shed 0 bases and J shed 9 bases, with 7 bases lying between them. The CDR3 region has the DNA TGTGCCAGCAGCTTGGCCTTCGGTGAGCAGTTCTTC. Residues: CASSLAFGEQFF.

The CDR3 region is CASSAGTGVGTGELFF. CDR3 nucleotides: TGTGCCAGCAGCGCCGGGACAGGGGTGGGGACCGGGGAGCTGTTTTTT. The chain combines TRBV9 with TRBJ2-2; 10 positions agree with TRBD1. Germline values: CDR1 SGDLS, CDR2 YYNGEE. The junction had 7 bases not matched to a gene; V was cut back by 3 bases and J by 5 bases. The CDR3 is made up of 16 amino acids.

The chain couples TRBV27 to TRBJ2-2; TRBD1 aligns across 7 bases. CDR3 size: 16 residues. After removal of 5 bases from V and 2 bases from J, the junction contained 8 bases not matched to a gene. Per the germline V gene, CDR1 is MNHEY and CDR2 is SMNVEV (reference sequence). The CDR3 coding sequence is TGTGCCAGCAGTGAGGGCGGACAGGTTAACACCGGGGAGCTGTTTTTT. Translation: CASSEGGQVNTGELFF.

V is TRBV29-1 and J is TRBJ2-1; weak D call: TRBD2 (6 bases). The ends were cut back, 4 bases at V and 6 bases at J, with 10 bases in the middle. The CDR3 extends over 12 amino acids. In germline, CDR1 is SQVTM, CDR2 ANQGSEA. The CDR3 region is CSVAPGANEQFF. The CDR3 DNA follows: TGCAGCGTTGCCCCGGGAGCCAATGAGCAGTTCTTC.

The rearrangement uses TRBV5-1 and TRBJ2-3; 10 bases agree with TRBD1. V lost 8 bases and J lost 5; bases outside the gene matches: 2. Germline CDR1 reads SGHRS; CDR2 reads YFSETQ. This CDR3 has 12 residues. The CDR3 sequence is CASRTGGDTQYF. DNA for the CDR3: TGCGCCAGTAGGACAGGGGGAGATACGCAGTATTTT.

The gene calls are TRBV21-1 and TRBJ2-5; TRBD2 is the table's D call, not checked against the DNA. TRBV21-1 counts as a pseudogene. CDR3 length: 16 amino acids. In DNA, the CDR3 is TGTGCCAGCAGCAAATTCCCGCCAGGGGTGAAAGAGACCCAGTACTTC. Translating gives CASSKFPPGVKETQYF.

This clonotype was seen many times. The rearrangement links TRBV20-1 to TRBJ2-3; 7 bases align to TRBD2. The germline CDR1 and CDR2 sequences are DFQATT and SNEGSKA (reference sequence). V lost 4 bases to trimming and J lost 0 bases; unmatched junction nucleotides: 10. CDR3 length: 16 residues. DNA for the CDR3: TGCAGTGCTACTAACCGACTAGCAGTTAGCACAGATACGCAGTATTTT. This gives the protein CSATNRLAVSTDTQYF.

V gene TRBV6-2 or TRBV6-3 combines with J gene TRBJ2-5, with 7 bases lining up with TRBD2. V shed 6 bases, J shed 1 base, and the junction held 5 bases outside the gene matches. CDR3 length: 14 amino acids. CDR1 MNHEY and CDR2 SVGEGT come from the germline V gene. The CDR3 nucleotides are TGTGCCAGCAGACAAGCGGGAAGCCAAGAGACCCAGTACTTC. Translating it yields CASRQAGSQETQYF.

This clonotype has just a few counts. V usage is TRBV29-1 and J usage is TRBJ1-1, with unresolved D. V lost 1 base and J lost 5, with 11 bases in between. Germline assignment: CDR1 SQVTM and CDR2 ANQGSEA. The CDR3 spans 13 residues. The CDR3 DNA follows: TGCAGCGTTGAAGCTATGGGGTTTACTGAAGCTTTCTTT. It is translated as CSVEAMGFTEAFF.

The J gene is TRBJ2-1, the V gene TRBV11-3; D might be TRBD1 (5 bases). Trimming removed 6 bases at V and 6 bases at J, with 15 bases between. This CDR3 region has 14 residues. Per germline, CDR1 SGHNT and CDR2 YENEEA. CDR3 sequence (DNA): TGTGCCAGCAGTCCAGGGAATGCGGTCAATGAGCAGTTCTTC. Protein product: CASSPGNAVNEQFF.

The table lists this clonotype with a few counts. The genes are TRBV5-4 and TRBJ2-7; D possibly corresponds to TRBD1 (5 bases). The germline V gene has CDR1 SGHNT and CDR2 YYREEE (reference sequence). The V gene lost 4 bases and the J gene lost 0 bases, with 11 bases spanning the gap. The CDR3 consists of 14 residues. The CDR3 loop reads CASSMVGDSYEQYF. The CDR3 region has the DNA TGTGCCAGCAGCATGGTAGGGGACTCCTACGAGCAGTACTTC.

This clonotype has a handful of counts. V gene TRBV7-2 combines with J gene TRBJ2-2; 9 bases line up with TRBD2. The V gene end was trimmed by 3 bases and the J gene end by 7 bases; junction bases not matched to a gene: 6. The CDR3 totals 15 residues. The germline CDR1 and CDR2 sequences are SGHTA and FQGNSA. As DNA, the CDR3 is TGTGCCAGCAGCTTTACGAGCGGGGGGATCGGGGAGCTGTTTTTT. Protein sequence: CASSFTSGGIGELFF.

The rearrangement links TRBV20-1 to TRBJ2-1; D is ambiguous. The ends were cut back, 2 bases at V and 1 base at J, with 12 bases in the middle. CDR3 length: 15 amino acids. From germline, CDR1 is DFQATT and CDR2 SNEGSKA (reference sequence). The CDR3 region has the DNA TGCAGTGCTAGAAATACCGGTGAGTCCTACAATGAGCAGTTCTTC. Translation: CSARNTGESYNEQFF.

The rearrangement links TRBV3-1 to TRBJ2-1; the match to TRBD2 covers 10 bases. V trimming: 4 bases; J trimming: 4 bases; junction bases outside the gene matches: 7. Germline V lookup: CDR1 LGHDT, CDR2 YNNKEL (reference sequence). This CDR3 region has 16 residues. The CDR3 DNA follows: TGTGCCAGCAGCCTCGGAGGACTAGCGGCTTACAATGAGCAGTTCTTC. Translating it yields CASSLGGLAAYNEQFF.